These 8 T cell receptor beta chains share one sample of origin, sequenced in a study of cytomegalovirus exposure and HLA in healthy donors. Use of 60 Vbeta and 13 Jbeta primers characterized the PCR. Generated by immunoSEQ multiplex PCR, the TCRdb table keeps only in-frame clones and is missing some. This table has some 140,000 clones, around 83% appearing once. The source material was PBMCs. The receptors derive from a male donor in good health and CMV-seropositive.

The V call is TRBV27, the J call TRBJ2-3; unclear D gene. CDR3 length: 16 amino acids. CDR1 is MNHEY, CDR2 SMNVEV, per germline (reference sequence). The ends were cut back, 5 bases at V and 0 bases at J, with 15 bases in the middle. The CDR3 sequence is CASSPFRPTSTDTQYF. CDR3 nucleotide sequence: TGTGCCAGCAGTCCTTTTCGCCCCACTAGCACAGATACGCAGTATTTT.

The J gene is TRBJ2-1, the V gene TRBV27; a possible D gene is TRBD1 (6 bases). CDR3 length: 17 residues. Germline CDR1 MNHEY, CDR2 SMNVEV (reference sequence). V shed 0 bases and J shed 4 bases, with 16 bases lying between them. CDR3 sequence (DNA): TGTGCCAGCAGTTTATCTATCCCCGTGGACAGTTACAATGAGCAGTTCTTC. Protein sequence: CASSLSIPVDSYNEQFF.

The table lists this clone with a few counts. This chain joins TRBV6-1 and TRBJ2-7, with 9 bases matching TRBD2. Germline V gene lookup returns CDR1 MNHNS and CDR2 SASEGT. The CDR3 totals 14 residues. With V trimmed by 6 bases and J by 2 bases, 5 bases remained unmatched. The DNA of the CDR3 is TGTGCCAGCAGAGCTAGCGGGGAGACCTACGAGCAGTACTTC. Its protein is CASRASGETYEQYF.

The gene calls are TRBV7-3 and TRBJ2-2; 12 nucleotides align to TRBD2. The junction had 9 bases not matched to a gene; V was cut back by 3 bases and J by 7 bases. The CDR3 spans 17 residues. Germline V gene data show CDR1 as SGHTA and CDR2 as FQGTGA. DNA of the CDR3: TGTGCCAGCAGCTTCGGACCTAGCGGGGGGGCCCTCGGGGAGCTGTTTTTT. Amino acids: CASSFGPSGGALGELFF.

As DNA, the CDR3 is TGTGCCAGCAGCCCCCCAGGGCGGGGAAACACTGAAGCTTTCTTT. Amino acids: CASSPPGRGNTEAFF. V gene TRBV7-2 combines with J gene TRBJ1-1, with a weak D call TRBD1 (5 bases). V was cut by 5 bases and J by 2 bases, with 15 bases left in between. This CDR3 has 15 residues. In germline, CDR1 is SGHTA, CDR2 FQGNSA.

V and J are TRBV5-6 and TRBJ2-1; 12 bases align to TRBD2. Germline trimming cut 0 bases from V and 8 bases from J; bases unmatched to any gene: 6. This CDR3 spans 16 amino acids. Germline CDR1 and CDR2: SGHDT and YYEEEE. The CDR3 loop is CASSLDSSGGGYEQFF. In DNA, the CDR3 is TGTGCCAGCAGCTTGGACTCTAGCGGGGGGGGTTATGAGCAGTTCTTC.

The chain has TRBV7-8 and TRBJ1-6; D is ambiguous. Between the trimmed V and J ends, which lost 5 bases and 9 bases, there was a span of 14 bases. The CDR3 has 14 residues. Germline V gene sequence: CDR1 SGHVS, CDR2 FQNEAQ. The CDR3 spells CASSETGSGSPLHF. DNA of the CDR3: TGTGCCAGCAGCGAGACTGGGTCCGGTTCACCCCTCCACTTT.

The chain employs TRBV4-3 and TRBJ2-1, with 7 positions matching TRBD2. J was trimmed by 8 bases and V by 4 bases; bases with no gene match: 8. The CDR3 runs to 14 residues. The germline CDR1 and CDR2 sequences are LGHNA and YSLEER. CDR3 nucleotide sequence: TGCGCCAGCAGCCGGGAGGGAACAATCGATGAGCAGTTCTTC. Translated, it gives CASSREGTIDEQFF.